The 19 T cell receptor beta chains reported below all come from one sample, sequenced in a study of blood T cell repertoires in COVID-19. The table came from immunoSEQ multiplex PCR; TCRdb's copy has only in-frame clones and leaves some out. This sample has 75,000 to 80,000 clones, with around nine tenths found just once. Input material: peripheral blood. These receptor sequences come from a human donor in a cohort sampled during active COVID-19.

This clone was counted between two and nine times. V usage is TRBV2 and J usage is TRBJ2-3; 9 nucleotides align to TRBD1. Germline CDR1 reads SNHLY; CDR2 reads FYNNEI. V lost 4 bases and J lost 14; bases outside the gene matches: 13. The CDR3 runs 14 residues. CDR3 DNA: TGTGCCAGCAGTGGGGACAGGGCCACCTGGGTTGGGTATTTT. Residues: CASSGDRATWVGYF.

The genes are TRBV18 and TRBJ2-4; tentative D call: TRBD1 (6 bases). The CDR3 contains 14 residues. Per germline, CDR1 KGHSH and CDR2 LQKENI. With 0 bases removed from V and 8 bases from J, the gap between germline ends came to 11 bases. The CDR3: CASSPPQGWDIQYF. CDR3 nucleotide sequence: TGTGCCAGCTCACCACCGCAGGGGTGGGACATTCAGTACTTC.

The chain recombines TRBV11-2 with TRBJ1-1; D is unclear. The CDR3 has 14 amino acids. The V end was cut by 3 bases, the J end by 4 bases, with 12 bases between. Germline loops: CDR1 SGHAT, CDR2 FQNNGV. CDR3 sequence (DNA): TGTGCCAGCAGCTTCCCCCGGGGAGGCACTGAAGCTTTCTTT. Its protein product is CASSFPRGGTEAFF.

This chain links TRBV19 with TRBJ2-1; 14 positions agree with TRBD2. Germline V gene data show CDR1 as LNHDA and CDR2 as SQIVND (reference sequence). This CDR3 has 14 amino acids. Losses at the gene ends were 7 bases for V and 9 bases for J; bases not matched to a gene: 5. This CDR3 reads CASKGLAGAGEQFF. DNA of the CDR3: TGTGCCAGTAAGGGACTAGCGGGAGCCGGTGAGCAGTTCTTC.

This clone was picked up one time. The chain combines TRBV5-4 with TRBJ2-1; 12 nucleotides agree with TRBD2. CDR3 length equals 19 residues. CDR1 is SGHNT and CDR2 is YYREEE in the germline V gene (reference sequence). Trimming removed 0 bases from V and 6 bases from J; junction bases left unmatched: 13. This CDR3 is CASSLGGASGGAGINEQFF. Written as DNA, the CDR3 is TGTGCCAGCAGCTTGGGCGGGGCTAGCGGGGGGGCAGGGATCAATGAGCAGTTCTTC.

This clone was seen just once. This CDR3 reads CASSSGGSLHYEQYF. The DNA of the CDR3 is TGTGCCAGTAGTTCGGGCGGGAGCCTACACTACGAGCAGTACTTC. The rearrangement uses TRBV19 and TRBJ2-7; TRBD2 agrees at 7 bases. V was clipped by 5 bases and J by 3 bases; unmatched bases: 10. Germline values: CDR1 LNHDA, CDR2 SQIVND (reference sequence). The length of the CDR3 is 15 residues.

The chain is built from TRBV19 and TRBJ2-7; 7 bases agree with TRBD1. Germline V CDR1 and CDR2: LNHDA, SQIVND (reference sequence). Unmatched junction bases numbered 7, after V lost 2 bases and J lost 0 bases. The CDR3 has 16 amino acids. The CDR3 reads CASSITQGTVSYEQYF. CDR3 nucleotides: TGTGCCAGTAGTATAACGCAGGGGACAGTCTCCTACGAGCAGTACTTC.

The chain links TRBV5-8 to TRBJ2-1; 7 bases are shared with TRBD2. The CDR3 totals 15 residues. In germline, CDR1 is SGHTS, CDR2 YDEGEE. Trimming took 3 bases from V and 3 from J; bases not matched to a gene: 6. DNA of the CDR3: TGTGCCAGCAGCTGGGGCCTAGCGGTCTACAATGAGCAGTTCTTC. Translated: CASSWGLAVYNEQFF.

The chain carries TRBV18 and TRBJ1-1; the D is unclear. This CDR3 comprises 14 residues. Between the trimmed V and J ends, which lost 4 bases and 11 bases, there was a span of 20 bases. Germline-derived CDR1 and CDR2 are KGHSH and LQKENI. The CDR3 nucleotides read TGTGCCAGCTCACGCTCAGTAATTTACGAGGTTGCTTTCTTT. Translating gives CASSRSVIYEVAFF.

The chain carries TRBV19 and TRBJ2-6; D might be TRBD1 (6 bases). Germline V gene sequence: CDR1 LNHDA, CDR2 SQIVND (reference sequence). This CDR3 has 14 amino acids. V lost 3 bases to trimming and J lost 7 bases, with 10 bases between them. CDR3 bases: TGTGCCAGTAGTATCCGGGACAATGCCAACGTCCTGACTTTC. It yields the protein CASSIRDNANVLTF.

The chain is built from TRBV6-5 and TRBJ2-3, with 7 bases identical to TRBD1. The CDR3 sequence is 14 residues long. V was clipped by 3 bases and J by 8 bases; unmatched bases: 8. Germline-derived CDR1 and CDR2 are MNHEY and SVGAGI. CDR3 coding DNA: TGTGCCAGCAGTTATTACCCCAGGGGGAGTACGCAGTATTTT. It specifies CASSYYPRGSTQYF.

The J gene is TRBJ2-7, the V gene TRBV7-9; 10 bases are a match to TRBD1. V was clipped by 4 bases and J by 5 bases; unmatched bases: 11. From germline, CDR1 is SEHNR and CDR2 FQNEAQ (reference sequence). The CDR3 totals 16 residues. CDR3 in DNA: TGTGCCAGCAGCTACTTTCTGACAGGGGGCCCCCACGAGCAGTACTTC. Its protein product is CASSYFLTGGPHEQYF.

This clone was observed a single time. The CDR3 is CASTSEGALHF. Here the CDR3 DNA reads TGTGCCAGCACCTCCGAAGGGGCCCTCCACTTT. The genes are TRBV11-2 and TRBJ1-6; tentatively, D is TRBD1 (5 bases). In germline, CDR1 is SGHAT, CDR2 FQNNGV. The V end lost 7 bases, the J end lost 14 bases, and 12 bases lay between the germline ends. The CDR3 covers 11 residues.

A single count supports this clone. J is TRBJ2-2 and V is TRBV24-1; 9 bases are shared with TRBD2. The germline V gene encodes CDR1 KGHDR and CDR2 SFDVKD. Trimming took 4 bases from V and 5 from J; bases not matched to a gene: 10. The CDR3 runs to 17 residues. The CDR3 DNA follows: TGTGCCACCAGTGACGCCGGCGGGAGGGCCAAAACCGGGGAGCTGTTTTTT. Amino acid sequence: CATSDAGGRAKTGELFF.

The chain uses TRBV19 and TRBJ1-1, with 9 bases matching TRBD1. Looked up from germline, CDR1 is LNHDA and CDR2 is SQIVND (reference sequence). The V gene end was trimmed by 5 bases and the J gene end by 5 bases; junction bases not matched to a gene: 6. The CDR3 has 14 amino acids. CDR3 region: CASSRGQGRTEAFF. For the CDR3, the DNA is TGTGCCAGTAGTCGTGGACAGGGGAGAACTGAAGCTTTCTTT. Together with reference TRBV19 and TRBJ1-1, the CDR3 gives the full variable domain: DGGITQSPKYLFRKEGQNVTLSCEQNLNHDAMYWYRQDPGQGLRLIYYSQIVNDFQKGDIAEGYSVSREKKESFPLTVTSAQKNPTAFYLCASSRGQGRTEAFFGQGTRLTVV.

The chain is built from TRBV7-2 and TRBJ2-3, with TRBD2 matching 12 bases. The V and J ends lost 4 bases and 6 bases, in that order; junction bases with no gene match: 11. The CDR3 is made up of 17 amino acids. Germline CDR1 reads SGHTA; CDR2 reads FQGNSA. As DNA, the CDR3 is TGTGCCAGCAGCTCACCTAGCGGGGGGGCCCTCGGGGATACGCAGTATTTT. This translates into CASSSPSGGALGDTQYF.

This rearrangement joins TRBV5-4 to TRBJ1-5, with TRBD1 identical over 8 bases. The length of the CDR3 is 13 residues. V dropped 2 bases and J dropped 7; count of bases not matched to a gene: 2. Germline lookup yields CDR1 SGHNT and CDR2 YYREEE (reference sequence). CDR3: CASSFDRGQPQHF. CDR3 coding DNA: TGTGCCAGCAGCTTCGACAGGGGCCAGCCCCAGCATTTT. The complete variable domain, with remaining parts taken from reference TRBV5-4 and TRBJ1-5, reads ETGVTQSPTHLIKTRGQQVTLRCSSQSGHNTVSWYQQALGQGPQFIFQYYREEENGRGNFPPRFSGLQFPNYSSELNVNALELDDSALYLCASSFDRGQPQHFGDGTRLSIL.

This chain links TRBV6-6 with TRBJ2-7, with D possibly being TRBD2 (6 bases). Between the trimmed V and J ends, which lost 2 bases and 2 bases, there was a span of 16 bases. The V gene's germline CDR1 is MNHNY and CDR2 SVGAGI (reference sequence). This CDR3 contains 16 residues. CDR3 sequence: CASSYGFRGGAYEQYF. The CDR3 bases are TGTGCCAGCAGTTACGGCTTTCGCGGAGGGGCCTACGAGCAGTACTTC.

The chain is built from TRBV7-2 and TRBJ2-3; weak D call: TRBD2 (5 bases). Germline V lookup: CDR1 SGHTA, CDR2 FQGNSA. The CDR3 runs to 18 residues. Deletions cut 7 bases from V and 1 base from J, with 24 bases between. The CDR3 protein is CASTASVAGLAGTDTQYF. The CDR3 DNA sequence: TGTGCCAGCACAGCTTCTGTGGCAGGACTGGCTGGCACAGATACGCAGTATTTT.